This T cell receptor (beta chain) was recovered during a study of blood T cell repertoires in COVID-19. Looking at the study overall: The United States, Italy and Spain were the sources of the acute and convalescent COVID-19 samples. From T cells, B-cell-depleted T cells, or PBMCs came the material, which was cDNA or gDNA.

The CDR3 totals 14 residues. CDR1 is LGHNT and CDR2 is FRNRAP in the germline V gene. J was trimmed by 4 bases and V by 6 bases; bases with no gene match: 5. This clone was seen only a few times. How the authors handled the data: Amplification of reference gene primers was used by the study to estimate nucleated cell counts. The table came from immunoSEQ multiplex PCR; TCRdb's copy has only in-frame clones and leaves some out. V, J and clone size derive from that table, while D and trimming were established from the DNA sequence. Seen here are about 130,000 clones, about 88% observed once, and the top ten hold approximately 3.5%.

V gene TRBV12-5 combines with J gene TRBJ2-7; 11 nucleotides align to TRBD2. Material for sequencing was peripheral blood. This receptor was obtained from a man between 45 and 60 years old with active COVID-19. Written as DNA, the CDR3 is TGTGCTAGTGGGGGGACTAGCGGAGTTTACGAGCAGTACTTC. Encoded protein: CASGGTSGVYEQYF.